This TCR beta chain comes out of a study of shared T cell receptors in the human thymus. V lost 4 bases and J lost 7; bases outside the gene matches: 10. This CDR3 has 16 residues. Germline V lookup: CDR1 SGHDN, CDR2 FVKESK. A note on this clone: The identical CDR3 is also encoded by other nucleotide sequences in the sample.

Using immunoSEQ multiplex PCR, the repertoire was profiled, and TCRdb retains in-frame clones only, with some absent. The data show about 710,000 clones, 80% to 90% seen once. These same records also appear under a second study, on human thymus T cells. That work states: The people who donated were healthy Finnish babies having corrective surgery for congenital heart defects. Corrective heart surgery yielded the resections from which the thymus tissue came. It looked as if thymic and blood repertoires used V and J genes in a biased way. Thymic repertoires of unrelated individuals were reported in related research to overlap highly.

The clonotype was recovered from a boy under two years old with a congenital heart defect. The source material was thymocytes. The chain is built from TRBV14 and TRBJ1-6; 7 positions agree with TRBD1. This CDR3 reads CASSRWGETGNSPLHF. In DNA, the CDR3 is TGTGCCAGCAGCCGGTGGGGGGAGACAGGGAATTCACCCCTCCACTTT.